What follows are 9 T cell receptor beta chains derived from one specimen sequenced in a study of long-term antiretroviral therapy in people with HIV. Survey level was the resolution at which the v3.0 immunoSEQ assay ran. TCRdb keeps only in-frame clones here, not all; method: immunoSEQ multiplex PCR. The sample holds approximately 21,000 clones, more than 80% seen once. The specimen was unsorted PBMCs, collected roughly 6.1 years after starting antiretroviral therapy. The origin of the receptors is a young man with HIV.

There are a few counts of this clone. The chain combines TRBV18 with TRBJ2-7; D gene ambiguous. V was clipped by 1 base and J by 5 bases, with 3 bases between them. The CDR3 contains 11 residues. CDR1 KGHSH and CDR2 LQKENI come from the germline V gene. DNA of the CDR3: TGTGCCAGCTCACCACGCAACGAGCAGTACTTC. It translates to CASSPRNEQYF.

The CDR3 coding sequence is TGTGCCAGCAGCCGAACCCCAAGTGACAATGAGCAGTTCTTC. This gives the protein CASSRTPSDNEQFF. This chain links TRBV7-3 with TRBJ2-1, with D hard to call. V gave up 5 bases and J gave up 5 bases, with 13 bases separating them. The germline gives CDR1 SGHTA, CDR2 FQGTGA. This CDR3 comprises 14 residues.

In regard to this clone: This sample also contains other DNA sequences that code for the same CDR3. The chain carries TRBV28 and TRBJ2-1; TRBD2 matches 9 bases. V was pared by 3 bases and J by 4 bases, with 1 base of the junction left unmatched. Looked up from germline, CDR1 is MDHEN and CDR2 is SYDVKM. The CDR3 consists of 14 residues. The DNA of the CDR3 is TGTGCCAGCAGTTTTAGCGGGGGTTACAATGAGCAGTTCTTC. This gives the protein CASSFSGGYNEQFF.

The chain recombines TRBV5-5 with TRBJ2-7; 10 bases fit TRBD1. Trimming at V came to 4 bases and at J to 2 bases, leaving 6 bases not matched to a gene. Germline CDR1 SGHKS, CDR2 YYEKEE (reference sequence). The CDR3 sequence is 15 residues long. CDR3 bases: TGTGCCAGCAGCCTGGGACAGGGGACCACCTACGAGCAGTACTTC. Protein product: CASSLGQGTTYEQYF.

The chain combines TRBV28 with TRBJ2-4, with D perhaps matching TRBD1 or TRBD2 (5 bases each). The CDR3 totals 16 residues. Trimming removed 0 bases at V and 0 bases at J, with 9 bases between. Germline assignment: CDR1 MDHEN and CDR2 SYDVKM. The CDR3 bases are TGTGCCAGCAGTTTATGGTCGGGGCTAGCCAAAAACATTCAGTACTTC. Translating it yields CASSLWSGLAKNIQYF.

The chain is built from TRBV28 and TRBJ1-3; no definite D call. The germline V gene encodes CDR1 MDHEN and CDR2 SYDVKM. Trimming took 3 bases from V and 4 from J, leaving 10 bases between them. The CDR3 runs 14 residues. As DNA, the CDR3 is TGTGCCAGCAGTTTTTCACTTACCGGAAACACCATATATTTT. Protein product: CASSFSLTGNTIYF. Combining the CDR3 with reference TRBV28 and TRBJ1-3 gives the whole variable domain DVKVTQSSRYLVKRTGEKVFLECVQDMDHENMFWYRQDPGLGLRLIYFSYDVKMKEKGDIPEGYSVSREKKERFSLILESASTNQTSMYLCASSFSLTGNTIYFGEGSWLTVV.

The rearrangement uses TRBV28 and TRBJ1-1; D is undetermined. Trimming left V 6 bases short and J 1 base short, with 12 bases between. Germline V gene sequence: CDR1 MDHEN, CDR2 SYDVKM. The CDR3 has 14 residues. CDR3 sequence: CASSQTARNTEAFF. In DNA form, the CDR3 reads TGTGCCAGCAGCCAAACAGCGAGGAACACTGAAGCTTTCTTT. Full variable domain (outside the CDR3, taken from reference TRBV28 and TRBJ1-1): DVKVTQSSRYLVKRTGEKVFLECVQDMDHENMFWYRQDPGLGLRLIYFSYDVKMKEKGDIPEGYSVSREKKERFSLILESASTNQTSMYLCASSQTARNTEAFFGQGTRLTVV.

The chain uses TRBV6-1 and TRBJ1-2, with TRBD1 matching over 9 bases. CDR1 is MNHNS, CDR2 SASEGT, per germline. The CDR3 length is 16 residues. Germline trimming cut 2 bases from V and 2 bases from J; bases unmatched to any gene: 6. CDR3: CASSELDRGENYGYTF. Here the CDR3 DNA reads TGTGCCAGCAGTGAACTAGACAGGGGGGAAAACTATGGCTACACCTTC.

Only one count was recorded for this clone. The chain employs TRBV15 and TRBJ1-3, with D tentatively TRBD1 (5 bases). There are 16 residues in the CDR3. V was cut by 0 bases and J by 0 bases, with 9 bases left in between. Germline CDR1 and CDR2: LNHNV and YYDKDF (reference sequence). CDR3 protein: CATSRDTGFSGNTIYF. Here the CDR3 DNA reads TGTGCCACCAGCAGAGATACAGGCTTCTCTGGAAACACCATATATTTT.